This T cell receptor (beta chain) was captured in a study of STAT3 mutations in large granular lymphocyte leukemia. Findings and caveats of the study: Sampling intervals varied between patients and samples. Every T-cell large granular lymphocyte leukemia patient had at least one immunodominant TCR beta clonotype. Clonal expansion was inferred from samples taken at other timepoints. In some patients, a small highly pathogenic clone possibly went undetected. In several patients, dominant TCR clone burden exceeded STAT3 mutant burden.

With respect to this clone: Its antigen is undetermined.

There are 16 residues in the CDR3. The germline gives CDR1 LGHNT, CDR2 FRNRAP. The V and J ends lost 2 bases and 1 base respectively, with 15 bases between them. This table comes from immunoSEQ multiplex PCR, and its TCRdb copy is limited to in-frame clones, with some not included. The top ten clones hold about 86% of a sample with approximately 10,000 clones, 65% to 90% of them seen once. The sequence was obtained from a man older than 75 with T-cell large granular lymphocyte leukemia. Some clones in this sample may be carry-over from other donors' samples. J is TRBJ2-7 and V is TRBV12-5, with a possible D match to TRBD2 (5 bases). The source material was peripheral blood mononuclear cells. The CDR3 reads CASGLLLFGESYEQYF. The CDR3 DNA reads as TGTGCTAGTGGTTTGTTATTGTTCGGGGAATCCTACGAGCAGTACTTC.